This T cell receptor (beta chain) came from a study of patients and donors after allogeneic stem cell transplantation. Germline CDR1 is SGHNT and CDR2 is YYREEE (reference sequence). The V and J ends lost 2 bases and 4 bases, in that order; junction bases with no gene match: 6. CDR3 size: 15 residues. One entry per CDR3 protein, called by TCRdb with MiXCR from the RT-PCR reads. This table has about 40,000 distinct CDR3 sequences, roughly 29% appearing once. The sequencing input was blood, either unsorted or a sorted T cell fraction (not recorded which). This TCR was sampled from a human donor who was either an allogeneic HSCT recipient or a stem cell or donor lymphocyte infusion donor (not recorded which). It is not recorded whose cells these are; they may come from a transplant donor. This chain uses TRBV5-4 with TRBJ1-2, with TRBD1 matching over 9 bases. The CDR3 reads CASSLSVTGGYGYTF. The CDR3 DNA follows: TGTGCCAGCAGCTTATCCGTGACAGGGGGCTATGGCTACACCTTC.